This T cell receptor (beta chain) was captured in a study of cytomegalovirus exposure and HLA in healthy donors. With 6 bases clipped from V and 3 bases from J, the junction kept 4 bases outside the gene matches. This CDR3 has 13 residues. Germline values: CDR1 SNHLY, CDR2 FYNNEI. A remark on this clone: The antigen remains unidentified.

Primers for the PCR totalled 60 Vbeta and 13 Jbeta. This table comes from immunoSEQ multiplex PCR, and its TCRdb copy is limited to in-frame clones, with some not included. This table has about 160,000 clones, roughly 80% appearing once. Overall study findings and caveats: The analysis excluded some indistinguishable V segments, including TRBV6-2 and TRBV6-3. One cluster of highly shared sequence variants probably arose as a sequencing artifact. The authors later found TCR association rates varying by HLA locus, with DRB1 most and HLA-C fewest.

The receptor's source is a man in his thirties or forties in good health and CMV-seronegative. The sequenced material came from PBMCs. J is TRBJ2-5 and V is TRBV2, with TRBD1 matching 7 bases. DNA for the CDR3: TGTGCCAGCAGAGACAGGGCCAAAGAGACCCAGTACTTC. It codes for CASRDRAKETQYF.